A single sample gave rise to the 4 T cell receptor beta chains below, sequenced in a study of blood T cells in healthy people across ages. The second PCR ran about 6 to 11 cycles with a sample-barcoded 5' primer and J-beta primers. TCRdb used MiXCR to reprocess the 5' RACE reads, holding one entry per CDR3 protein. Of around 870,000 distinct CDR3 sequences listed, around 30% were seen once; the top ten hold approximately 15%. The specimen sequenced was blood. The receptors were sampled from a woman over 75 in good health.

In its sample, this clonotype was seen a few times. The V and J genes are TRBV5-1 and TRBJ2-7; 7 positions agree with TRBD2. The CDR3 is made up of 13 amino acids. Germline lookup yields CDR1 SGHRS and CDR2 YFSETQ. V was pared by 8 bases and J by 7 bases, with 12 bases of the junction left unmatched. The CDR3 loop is CASSGLGSGEQYF. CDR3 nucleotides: TGCGCCAGTAGCGGGTTGGGGTCCGGTGAGCAGTACTTC.

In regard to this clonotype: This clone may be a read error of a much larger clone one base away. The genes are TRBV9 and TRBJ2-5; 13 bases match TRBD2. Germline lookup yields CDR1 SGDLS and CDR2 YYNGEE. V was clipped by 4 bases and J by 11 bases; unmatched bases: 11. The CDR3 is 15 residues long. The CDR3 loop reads CASSKTSGGHNEQYF. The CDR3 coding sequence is TGTGCCAGCAGCAAGACTAGCGGGGGGCACAATGAGCAGTACTTC. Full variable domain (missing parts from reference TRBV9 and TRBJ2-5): DSGVTQTPKHLITATGQRVTLRCSPRSGDLSVYWYQQSLDQGLQFLIQYYNGEERAKGNILERFSAQQFPDLHSELNLSSLELGDSALYFCASSKTSGGHNEQYFGPGTRLLVL.

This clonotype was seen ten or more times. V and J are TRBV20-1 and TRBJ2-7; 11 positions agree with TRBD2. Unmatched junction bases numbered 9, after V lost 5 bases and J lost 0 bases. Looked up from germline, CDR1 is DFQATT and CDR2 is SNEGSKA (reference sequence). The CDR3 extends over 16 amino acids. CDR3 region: CSAPGLAGGVSYEQYF. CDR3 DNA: TGCAGTGCTCCAGGGCTAGCGGGGGGAGTCTCCTACGAGCAGTACTTC.

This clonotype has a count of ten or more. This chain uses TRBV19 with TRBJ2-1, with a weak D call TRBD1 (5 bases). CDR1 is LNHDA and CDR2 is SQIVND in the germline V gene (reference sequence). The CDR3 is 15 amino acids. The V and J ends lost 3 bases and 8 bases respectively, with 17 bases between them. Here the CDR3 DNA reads TGTGCCAGTAGTATCCCAGACAGTAAAAATTATGAGCAGTTCTTC. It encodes CASSIPDSKNYEQFF.